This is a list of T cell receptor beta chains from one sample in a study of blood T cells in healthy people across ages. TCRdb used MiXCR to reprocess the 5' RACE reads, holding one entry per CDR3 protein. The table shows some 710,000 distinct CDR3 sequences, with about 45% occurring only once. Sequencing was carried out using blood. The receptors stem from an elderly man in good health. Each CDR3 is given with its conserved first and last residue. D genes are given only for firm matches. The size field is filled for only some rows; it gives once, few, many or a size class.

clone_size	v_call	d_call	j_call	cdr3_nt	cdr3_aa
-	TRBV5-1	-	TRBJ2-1	TGCGCCAGCAGCTTGGGTAGGGGGAGCCCCTACAATGAGCAGTTCTTC	CASSLGRGSPYNEQFF
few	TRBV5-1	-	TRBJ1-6	TGCGCCAGCAGCGAGGGGGGTAGCGTTGATAATTCACCCCTCCACTTT	CASSEGGSVDNSPLHF
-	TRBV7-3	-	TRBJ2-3	TGTGCCAGCAGCCCTATAGCGGGACAGACAGATACGCAGTATTTT	CASSPIAGQTDTQYF
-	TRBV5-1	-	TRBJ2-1	TGCGCCAGCAGCTTGGAGCCTAGCGTTAATGAGCAGTTCTTC	CASSLEPSVNEQFF
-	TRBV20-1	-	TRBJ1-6	TGCAGTGCAGGTGGGGGGTTTATTAATTCACCCCTCCACTTT	CSAGGGFINSPLHF
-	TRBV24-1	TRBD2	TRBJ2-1	TGTGCCACCAGTCAATCGGGACTAGCGGGAGGGCCATTTCGTCAGTTCTTC	CATSQSGLAGGPFRQFF
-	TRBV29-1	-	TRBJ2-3	TGCAGCGTCGAACTCGCTGCGGCAGGGACTTTAGATACGCAGTATTTT	CSVELAAAGTLDTQYF
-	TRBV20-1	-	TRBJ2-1	TGCAGTGCTTCTCCCCTGTACAATGAGCAGTTCTTC	CSASPLYNEQFF
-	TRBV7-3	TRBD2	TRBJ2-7	TGTGCCAGCAGCTTAGACCCCAGGACTAGCGGTTTCTCCTACAATGAGCAGTACTTC	CASSLDPRTSGFSYNEQYF
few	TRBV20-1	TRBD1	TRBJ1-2	TGCAGTGCTAGAGATCGGACAGGTATTAACTATGGCTACACCTTC	CSARDRTGINYGYTF
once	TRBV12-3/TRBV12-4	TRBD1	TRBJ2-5	TGTGCCAGCAGTTTAGGATCGGGACAGGTGCAAGAGACCCAGTACTTC	CASSLGSGQVQETQYF
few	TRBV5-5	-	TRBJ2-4	TGTGCCAGCAGCGAAGATTTTGCTTTTCAGTACTTC	CASSEDFAFQYF
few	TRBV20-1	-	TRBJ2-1	TGCAGTGCTAGGGGTTTAGGAGATGAGCAGTTCTTC	CSARGLGDEQFF
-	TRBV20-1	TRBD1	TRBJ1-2	TGCAGTGCTAGTGGACAGGATGAGGCCTATGGCTACACCTTC	CSASGQDEAYGYTF
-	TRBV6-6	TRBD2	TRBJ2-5	TGTGCCAGCAGAGATAGCGGGAGGGAGCAAGAGACCCAGTACTTC	CASRDSGREQETQYF
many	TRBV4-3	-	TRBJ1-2	TGCGCCAGCAGCCAAGATATGGCTTTTGGGGTTAACTATGGCTACACCTTC	CASSQDMAFGVNYGYTF
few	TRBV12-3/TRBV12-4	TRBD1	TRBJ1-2	TGTGCCAGCACCCAGGGGGACCGCGGCTACACCTTC	CASTQGDRGYTF
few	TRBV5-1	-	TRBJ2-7	TGCGCCAGCAGCTTGATGGGGGGCGCATCCTACGAGCAGTACTTC	CASSLMGGASYEQYF
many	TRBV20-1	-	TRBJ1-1	TGCAGTGCTAGAGCAGGGGACACTGAAGCTTTCTTT	CSARAGDTEAFF
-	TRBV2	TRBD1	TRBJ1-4	TGTGCCAGAAGACAGGGACCTAATGAAAAACTGTTTTTT	CARRQGPNEKLFF
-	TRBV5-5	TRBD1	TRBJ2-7	TGTGCCAGCAGCTTGCAGGGGGTTCTCTACGAGCAGTACTTC	CASSLQGVLYEQYF
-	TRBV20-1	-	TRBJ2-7	TGCAGTGCTACCAGGCCTCCCTACGAGCAGTACTTC	CSATRPPYEQYF
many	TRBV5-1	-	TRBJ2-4	TGCGCCAGCAGCTTGGGGGACACCATAGCCAAAAACATTCAGTACTTC	CASSLGDTIAKNIQYF
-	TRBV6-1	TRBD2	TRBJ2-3	TGTGCCAGCAGGGGTCTAGCGGGACGCACAGATACGCAGTATTTT	CASRGLAGRTDTQYF
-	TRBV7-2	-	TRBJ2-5	TGTGCCAGCAGCTTAGGCCAGGGGGGGACAGAGACCCAGTACTTC	CASSLGQGGTETQYF
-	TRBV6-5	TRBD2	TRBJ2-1	TGTGCCAGCCAGCGGGCTAGCGGTTACAATGAGCAGTTCTTC	CASQRASGYNEQFF
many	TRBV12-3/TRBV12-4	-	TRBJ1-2	TGTGCCAGCAGTTTTACGACAGAGTTGCAGCGAGGCTACACCTTC	CASSFTTELQRGYTF
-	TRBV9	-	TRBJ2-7	TGTGCCAGCAGCGTAGGGCAGTCCCCTACTTCCGAGCAGTACTTC	CASSVGQSPTSEQYF
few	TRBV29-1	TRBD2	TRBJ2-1	TGCAGCGTCGGAGCGGGGGGGCTTCCGGATGAGCAGTTCTTC	CSVGAGGLPDEQFF
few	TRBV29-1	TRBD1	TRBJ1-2	TGCAGCGTCGTACAGGGGGGGTATGGCTACACCTTC	CSVVQGGYGYTF
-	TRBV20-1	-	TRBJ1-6	TGCAGTGCTAGGCCAGGTGATCCCGGGGATAATTCACCCCTCCACTTT	CSARPGDPGDNSPLHF
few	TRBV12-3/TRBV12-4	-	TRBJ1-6	TGTGCCAGCAGTTTGCGAGGGACTGACTCACCCCTCCACTTT	CASSLRGTDSPLHF
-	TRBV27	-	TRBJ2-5	TGTGCCAGCAGTCCCCTCCGGTACCAAGAGACCCAGTACTTC	CASSPLRYQETQYF
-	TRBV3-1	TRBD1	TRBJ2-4	TGTGCCGGCAGCCCCCGGGACAGGGGACACATTCAGTACTTC	CAGSPRDRGHIQYF
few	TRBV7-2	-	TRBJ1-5	TGTGCCAGCAGCTTCGGGGGGCGCTCAGCTAATCAGCCCCAGCATTTT	CASSFGGRSANQPQHF
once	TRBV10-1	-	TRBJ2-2	TGCGCCAGCAGTGAGCCGCAGGGCGCCGGGGAGCTGTTTTTT	CASSEPQGAGELFF
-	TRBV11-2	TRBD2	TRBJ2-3	TGTGCCAGCAGCTCCTTTTCTAGCGGGGGGCTCACAGATACGCAGTATTTT	CASSSFSSGGLTDTQYF
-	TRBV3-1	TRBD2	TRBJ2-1	TGTGCCAGCAGCCAAGCTAGCGGTGAGCAGTTCTTC	CASSQASGEQFF
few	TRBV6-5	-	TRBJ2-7	TGTGCCAGCAGCACCGGTGCGTTGACCTACGAGCAGTACTTC	CASSTGALTYEQYF
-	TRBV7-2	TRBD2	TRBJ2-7	TGTGCCAGCAGCTTTGAAGCGGGAAGGAGCTACGAGCAGTACTTC	CASSFEAGRSYEQYF
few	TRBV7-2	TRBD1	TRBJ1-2	TGTGCCAGCAGCCCAAATATGGGACAGGGGCCCAACTATGGCTACACCTTC	CASSPNMGQGPNYGYTF
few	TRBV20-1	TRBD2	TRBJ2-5	TGCAGTGCTGAGGGGGGCGGGAGGGAGACCCAGTACTTC	CSAEGGGRETQYF
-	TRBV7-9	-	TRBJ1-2	TGTGCCAGCAGCTTAGTAGGGCAAAACTATGGCTACACCTTC	CASSLVGQNYGYTF
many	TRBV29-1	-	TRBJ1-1	TGCAGCGTCCCTGGACTCTCTGAAGCTTTCTTT	CSVPGLSEAFF
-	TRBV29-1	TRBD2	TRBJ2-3	TGCAGCGTTGAAGGGGCGGGGGGGACGAATACGCAGTATTTT	CSVEGAGGTNTQYF
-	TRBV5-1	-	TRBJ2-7	TGCGCCAGCAGCTGGATGGAAAGTCGCGACGAGCAGTACTTC	CASSWMESRDEQYF
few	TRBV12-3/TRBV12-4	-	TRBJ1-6	TGTGCCACCTATTCACCCCTCCACTTT	CATYSPLHF
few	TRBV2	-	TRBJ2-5	TGTGCCAGCAGTAAGGTAGCCTCCCTGGATGAGCAGTACTTC	CASSKVASLDEQYF
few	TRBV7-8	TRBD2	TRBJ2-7	TGTGCCAGCAACCAAAATAGCGGGAGAGGCTACGAGCAGTACTTC	CASNQNSGRGYEQYF
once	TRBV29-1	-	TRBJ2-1	TGCAGCCCTTCGGATGGGGGGGCGCAGTTCTTC	CSPSDGGAQFF
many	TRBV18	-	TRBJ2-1	TGTGCCAGCTCACCTGGGTGGGGCGGTCCTCGCTCCTACAATGAGCAGTTCTTC	CASSPGWGGPRSYNEQFF